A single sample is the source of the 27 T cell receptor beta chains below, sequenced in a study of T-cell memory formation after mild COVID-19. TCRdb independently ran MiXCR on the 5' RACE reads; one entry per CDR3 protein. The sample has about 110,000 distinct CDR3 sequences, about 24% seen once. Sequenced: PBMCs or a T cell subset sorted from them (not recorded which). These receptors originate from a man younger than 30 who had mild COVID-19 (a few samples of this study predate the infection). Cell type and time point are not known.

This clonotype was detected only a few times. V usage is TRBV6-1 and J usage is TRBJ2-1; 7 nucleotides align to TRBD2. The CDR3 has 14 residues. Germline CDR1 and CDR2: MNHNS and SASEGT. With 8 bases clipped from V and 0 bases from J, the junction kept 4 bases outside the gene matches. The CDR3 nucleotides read TGTGCCAGCTGGCCGGGAGGCTCCTACAATGAGCAGTTCTTC. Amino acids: CASWPGGSYNEQFF.

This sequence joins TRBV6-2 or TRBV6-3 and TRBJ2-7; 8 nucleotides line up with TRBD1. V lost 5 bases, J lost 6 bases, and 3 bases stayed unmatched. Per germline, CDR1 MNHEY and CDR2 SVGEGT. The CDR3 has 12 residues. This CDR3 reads CASSATGVEQYV. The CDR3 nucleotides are TGTGCCAGCAGTGCGACAGGGGTCGAGCAGTACGTC.

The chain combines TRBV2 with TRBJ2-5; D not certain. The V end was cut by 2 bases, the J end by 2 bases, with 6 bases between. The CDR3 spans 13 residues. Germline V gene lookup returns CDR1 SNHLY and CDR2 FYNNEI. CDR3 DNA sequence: TGTGCCAGCAGTGAACCCGGGCAAGAGACCCAGTACTTC. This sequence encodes CASSEPGQETQYF.

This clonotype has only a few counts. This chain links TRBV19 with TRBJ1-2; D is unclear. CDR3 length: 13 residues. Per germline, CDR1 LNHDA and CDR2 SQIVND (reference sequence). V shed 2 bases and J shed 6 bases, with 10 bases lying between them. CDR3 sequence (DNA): TGTGCCAGTAGTATATCGGTGGGGAATGGCTACACCTTC. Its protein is CASSISVGNGYTF.

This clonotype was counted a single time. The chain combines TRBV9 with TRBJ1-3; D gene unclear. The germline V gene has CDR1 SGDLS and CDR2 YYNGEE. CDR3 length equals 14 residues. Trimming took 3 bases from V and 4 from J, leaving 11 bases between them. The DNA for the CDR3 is TGTGCCAGCAGCGCCCCCGAGGACGGAAACACCATATATTTT. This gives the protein CASSAPEDGNTIYF.

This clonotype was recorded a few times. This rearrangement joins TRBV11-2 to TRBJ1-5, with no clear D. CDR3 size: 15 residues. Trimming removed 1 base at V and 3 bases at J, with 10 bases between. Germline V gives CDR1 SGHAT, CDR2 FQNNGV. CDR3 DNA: TGTGCCAGCAGCTTAGCTGGGGAGTTCAATCAGCCCCAGCATTTT. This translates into CASSLAGEFNQPQHF.

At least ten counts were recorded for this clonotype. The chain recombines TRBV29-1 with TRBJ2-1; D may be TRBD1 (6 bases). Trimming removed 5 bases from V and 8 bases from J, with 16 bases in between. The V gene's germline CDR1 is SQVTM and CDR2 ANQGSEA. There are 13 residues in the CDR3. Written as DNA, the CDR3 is TGCAGCGTTTACTTAGGGGGTAAACATGAGCAGTTCTTC. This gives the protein CSVYLGGKHEQFF.

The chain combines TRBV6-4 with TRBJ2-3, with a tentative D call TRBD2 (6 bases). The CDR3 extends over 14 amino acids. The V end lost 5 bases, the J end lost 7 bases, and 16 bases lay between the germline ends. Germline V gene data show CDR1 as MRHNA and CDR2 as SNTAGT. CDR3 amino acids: CASSSTRSRNTQYF. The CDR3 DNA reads TGTGCCAGCAGTTCGACTAGATCGAGGAATACGCAGTATTTT.

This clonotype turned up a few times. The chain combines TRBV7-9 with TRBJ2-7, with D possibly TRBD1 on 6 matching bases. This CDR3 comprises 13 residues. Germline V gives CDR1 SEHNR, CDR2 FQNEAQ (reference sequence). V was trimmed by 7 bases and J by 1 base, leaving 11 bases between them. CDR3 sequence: CASTTTGSYEQYF. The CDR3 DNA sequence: TGTGCCAGCACTACAACAGGGTCCTACGAGCAGTACTTC. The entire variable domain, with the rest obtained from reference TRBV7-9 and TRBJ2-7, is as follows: DTGVSQNPRHKITKRGQNVTFRCDPISEHNRLYWYRQTLGQGPEFLTYFQNEAQLEKSRLLSDRFSAERPKGSFSTLEIQRTEQGDSAMYLCASTTTGSYEQYFGPGTRLTVT.

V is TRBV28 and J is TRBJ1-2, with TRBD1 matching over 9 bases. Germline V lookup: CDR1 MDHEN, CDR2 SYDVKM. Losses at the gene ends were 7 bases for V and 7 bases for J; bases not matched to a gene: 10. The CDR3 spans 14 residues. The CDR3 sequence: CASTPPGTGPGYTF. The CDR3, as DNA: TGTGCCAGCACCCCCCCCGGGACAGGGCCTGGCTACACCTTC.

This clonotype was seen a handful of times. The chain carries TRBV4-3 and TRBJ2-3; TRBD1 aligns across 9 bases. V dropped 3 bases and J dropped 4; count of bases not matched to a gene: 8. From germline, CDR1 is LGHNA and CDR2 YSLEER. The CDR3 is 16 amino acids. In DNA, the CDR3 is TGCGCCAGCAGCCAGGCCCCGGGACAGGGTTCAGATACGCAGTATTTT. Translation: CASSQAPGQGSDTQYF.

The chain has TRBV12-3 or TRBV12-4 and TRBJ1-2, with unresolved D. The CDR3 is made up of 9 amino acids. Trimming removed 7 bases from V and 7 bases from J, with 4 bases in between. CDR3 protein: CASTPGYTF. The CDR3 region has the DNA TGTGCCAGCACCCCTGGCTACACCTTC.

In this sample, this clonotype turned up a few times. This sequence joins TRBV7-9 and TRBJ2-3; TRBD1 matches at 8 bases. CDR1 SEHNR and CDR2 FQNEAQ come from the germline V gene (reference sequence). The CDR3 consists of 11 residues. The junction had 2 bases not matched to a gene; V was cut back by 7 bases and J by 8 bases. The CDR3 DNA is TGTGCCAGCAAGCAGGGGGCTACGCAGTATTTT. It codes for CASKQGATQYF.

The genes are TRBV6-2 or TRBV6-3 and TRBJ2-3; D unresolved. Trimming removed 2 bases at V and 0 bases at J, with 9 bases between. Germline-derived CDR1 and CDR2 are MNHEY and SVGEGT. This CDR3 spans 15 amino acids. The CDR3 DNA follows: TGTGCCAGCAGTTACGCCAGAAGGAGCACAGATACGCAGTATTTT. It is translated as CASSYARRSTDTQYF.

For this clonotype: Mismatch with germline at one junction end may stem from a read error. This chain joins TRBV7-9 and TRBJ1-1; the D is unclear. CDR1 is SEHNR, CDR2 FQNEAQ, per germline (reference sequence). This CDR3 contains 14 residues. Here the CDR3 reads CSSSLYRAGAEAFF. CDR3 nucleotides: TGTTCCAGCAGCCTTTATAGGGCCGGGGCTGAAGCTTTCTTT.

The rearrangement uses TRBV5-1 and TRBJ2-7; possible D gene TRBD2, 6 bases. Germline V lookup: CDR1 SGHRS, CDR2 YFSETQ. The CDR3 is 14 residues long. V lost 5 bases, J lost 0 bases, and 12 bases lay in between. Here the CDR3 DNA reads TGCGCCAGCAGTATGACTAGAGGCTCCTACGAGCAGTACTTC. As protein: CASSMTRGSYEQYF.

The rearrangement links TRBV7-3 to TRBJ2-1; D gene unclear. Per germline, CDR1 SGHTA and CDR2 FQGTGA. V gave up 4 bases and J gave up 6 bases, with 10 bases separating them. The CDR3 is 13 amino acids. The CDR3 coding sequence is TGTGCCAGCAGCTCCACCCCGAGCAATGAGCAGTTCTTC. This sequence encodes CASSSTPSNEQFF.

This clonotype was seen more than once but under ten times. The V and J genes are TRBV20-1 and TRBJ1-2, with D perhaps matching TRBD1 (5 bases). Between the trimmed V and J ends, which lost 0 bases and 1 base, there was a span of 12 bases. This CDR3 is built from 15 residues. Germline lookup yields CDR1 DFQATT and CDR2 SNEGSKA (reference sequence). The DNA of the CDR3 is TGCAGTGCTAGAGAGGGGGAGGGTATTAACTATGGCTACACCTTC. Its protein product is CSAREGEGINYGYTF.

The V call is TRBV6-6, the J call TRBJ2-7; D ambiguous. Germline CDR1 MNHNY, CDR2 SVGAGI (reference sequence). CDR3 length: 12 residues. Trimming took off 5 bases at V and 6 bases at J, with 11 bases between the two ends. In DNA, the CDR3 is TGTGCCAGCAGTACCGACGGCGTCGAGCAGTACGTC. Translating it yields CASSTDGVEQYV.

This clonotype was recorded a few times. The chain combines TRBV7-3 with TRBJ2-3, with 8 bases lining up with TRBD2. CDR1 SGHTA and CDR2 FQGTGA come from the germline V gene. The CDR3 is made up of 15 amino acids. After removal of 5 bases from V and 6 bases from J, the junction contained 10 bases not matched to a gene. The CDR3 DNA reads TGTGCCAGCAGCCCCCAAACGGGGGGGCCGGATACGCAGTATTTT. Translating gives CASSPQTGGPDTQYF.

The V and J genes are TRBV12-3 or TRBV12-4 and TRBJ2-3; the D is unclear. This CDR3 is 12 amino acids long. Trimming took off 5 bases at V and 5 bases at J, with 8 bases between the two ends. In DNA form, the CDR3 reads TGTGCCAGCAGTCGCCTGGGAGATACGCAGTATTTT. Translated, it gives CASSRLGDTQYF.

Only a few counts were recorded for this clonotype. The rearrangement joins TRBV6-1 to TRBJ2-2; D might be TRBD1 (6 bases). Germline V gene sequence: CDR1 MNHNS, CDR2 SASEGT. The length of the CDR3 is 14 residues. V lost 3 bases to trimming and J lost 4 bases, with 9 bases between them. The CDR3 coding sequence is TGTGCCAGCAGTGAGGCAGGGGTCACCGGGGAGCTGTTTTTT. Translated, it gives CASSEAGVTGELFF.

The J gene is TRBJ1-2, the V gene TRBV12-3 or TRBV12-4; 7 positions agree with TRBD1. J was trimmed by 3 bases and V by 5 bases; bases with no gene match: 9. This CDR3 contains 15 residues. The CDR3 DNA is TGTGCCAGCAGTACCCCCAGGGGGGTCCACTATGGCTACACCTTC. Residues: CASSTPRGVHYGYTF.

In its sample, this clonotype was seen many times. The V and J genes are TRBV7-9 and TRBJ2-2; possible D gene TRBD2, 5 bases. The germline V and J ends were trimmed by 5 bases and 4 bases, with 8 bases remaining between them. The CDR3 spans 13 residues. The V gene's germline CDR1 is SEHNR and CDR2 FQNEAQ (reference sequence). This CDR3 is CASSLRGTGELFF. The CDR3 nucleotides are TGTGCCAGCAGCCTACGGGGCACCGGGGAGCTGTTTTTT.

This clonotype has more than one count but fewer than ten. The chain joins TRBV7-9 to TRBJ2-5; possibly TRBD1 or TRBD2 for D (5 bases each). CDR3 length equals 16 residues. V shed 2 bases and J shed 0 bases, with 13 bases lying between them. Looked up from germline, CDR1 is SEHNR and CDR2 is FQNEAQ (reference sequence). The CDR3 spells CASSLSSREYQETQYF. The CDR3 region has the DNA TGTGCCAGCAGCTTATCTTCCAGGGAGTACCAAGAGACCCAGTACTTC.

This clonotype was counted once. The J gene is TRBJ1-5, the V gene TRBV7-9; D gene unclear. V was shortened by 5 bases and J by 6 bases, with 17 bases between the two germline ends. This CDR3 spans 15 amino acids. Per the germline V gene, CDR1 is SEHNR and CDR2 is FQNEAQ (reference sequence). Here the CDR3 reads CASSATQGSGQPQHF. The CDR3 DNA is TGTGCCAGCAGCGCGACACAAGGGTCCGGTCAGCCCCAGCATTTT. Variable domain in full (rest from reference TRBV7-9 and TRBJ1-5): DTGVSQNPRHKITKRGQNVTFRCDPISEHNRLYWYRQTLGQGPEFLTYFQNEAQLEKSRLLSDRFSAERPKGSFSTLEIQRTEQGDSAMYLCASSATQGSGQPQHFGDGTRLSIL.

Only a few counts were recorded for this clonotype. CDR3: CASSLATSDTQYF. The CDR3 DNA reads as TGTGCCAGCAGCTTAGCCACCTCAGATACGCAGTATTTT. J is TRBJ2-3 and V is TRBV7-9; D remains ambiguous. This CDR3 has 13 amino acids. Germline loops: CDR1 SEHNR, CDR2 FQNEAQ (reference sequence). Trimming removed 0 bases from V and 4 bases from J, with 5 bases in between.